The clone carrying this TCR beta chain occurred once. The junction had 10 bases not matched to a gene; V was cut back by 5 bases and J by 4 bases. The CDR3 extends over 17 amino acids. Germline CDR1 SEHNR, CDR2 FQNEAQ (reference sequence). This entry is derived from a study of blood T cell repertoires in COVID-19. Whole-study context: T cells, B-cell-depleted T cells, or PBMCs supplied cDNA or gDNA.

Data came from immunoSEQ multiplex PCR; TCRdb stores just in-frame clones and leaves some out. This sample has 250,000 to 350,000 clones; just under 85% occur once, and the top ten carry approximately 4.1%. The sequencing input was peripheral blood. The V call is TRBV7-9, the J call TRBJ2-1; 11 positions match TRBD2. The sequence came from a woman between 45 and 60 years old with active or convalescent COVID-19. This CDR3 reads CASSHPPTSGVYNEQFF. The CDR3 coding sequence is TGTGCCAGCAGCCACCCTCCGACTAGCGGGGTTTACAATGAGCAGTTCTTC. Variable domain in full (rest from reference TRBV7-9 and TRBJ2-1): DTGVSQNPRHKITKRGQNVTFRCDPISEHNRLYWYRQTLGQGPEFLTYFQNEAQLEKSRLLSDRFSAERPKGSFSTLEIQRTEQGDSAMYLCASSHPPTSGVYNEQFFGPGTRLTVL.